A selection of T cell receptor beta chains follows, all from one sample in a study of preoperative IRX-2 immunotherapy in early breast cancer. Repertoires were generated with immunoSEQ multiplex PCR, while TCRdb's copy carries only in-frame clones and drops some. The sample includes about 42,000 clones, approximately 80% of them seen just once. This sample comprised tumor tissue, obtained after IRX-2 immunotherapy. These receptor sequences come from a human donor with breast cancer. Both conserved end residues are part of each CDR3. Each record gives: J gene, V gene, clone size, D gene, CDR3 protein, CDR3 DNA. A D gene is named only where the DNA matches it firmly. Clone size is given for some rows only: seen once, a few or many times, or a class if the clone is expanded.

j_call: TRBJ1-1
v_call: TRBV6-8
clone_size: -
d_call: -
cdr3_aa: CASSRTGSVTEAFF
cdr3_nt: TGTGCCAGCAGTAGAACAGGGTCCGTCACTGAAGCTTTCTTT

j_call: TRBJ2-3
v_call: TRBV10-2
clone_size: -
d_call: TRBD2
cdr3_aa: CATRTSGNGADTQYF
cdr3_nt: TGCGCCACCAGGACTAGCGGGAATGGGGCAGATACGCAGTATTTT

j_call: TRBJ2-1
v_call: TRBV11-1
clone_size: -
d_call: -
cdr3_aa: CASSPNIGSSYNEQFF
cdr3_nt: TGTGCCAGCAGCCCTAACATAGGGAGCTCCTACAATGAGCAGTTCTTC

j_call: TRBJ2-3
v_call: TRBV5-2
clone_size: -
d_call: -
cdr3_aa: CASSGLTSEGTDTQYF
cdr3_nt: TGTGCCAGCAGCGGCCTGACTAGCGAGGGCACAGATACGCAGTATTTT

j_call: TRBJ1-1
v_call: TRBV12-5
clone_size: -
d_call: -
cdr3_aa: CASGGQSNTEAFF
cdr3_nt: TGTGCTAGTGGTGGACAGTCGAACACTGAAGCTTTCTTT

j_call: TRBJ1-4
v_call: TRBV6-8
clone_size: few
d_call: TRBD1
cdr3_aa: CATQQGTEKLFF
cdr3_nt: TGTGCCACACAACAGGGGACTGAAAAACTGTTTTTT

j_call: TRBJ2-1
v_call: TRBV19
clone_size: -
d_call: TRBD2
cdr3_aa: CASSPGLAGVEQFF
cdr3_nt: TGTGCCAGTAGTCCGGGACTAGCGGGAGTTGAGCAGTTCTTC

j_call: TRBJ2-7
v_call: TRBV19
clone_size: -
d_call: -
cdr3_aa: CASSTLGSYEQYF
cdr3_nt: TGTGCCAGTAGTACCCTAGGGTCCTACGAGCAGTACTTC

j_call: TRBJ2-5
v_call: TRBV6-8
clone_size: -
d_call: -
cdr3_aa: CASSYSTLVGETQYF
cdr3_nt: TGTGCCAGCAGTTACTCGACCCTGGTGGGGGAGACCCAGTACTTC

j_call: TRBJ1-1
v_call: TRBV6-8
clone_size: -
d_call: -
cdr3_aa: CAISRLTEGNTEAFF
cdr3_nt: TGTGCCATCAGTCGGTTGACAGAAGGGAACACTGAAGCTTTCTTT

j_call: TRBJ1-5
v_call: TRBV6-8
clone_size: once
d_call: TRBD1
cdr3_aa: CARSLGTGLWQPQHF
cdr3_nt: TGTGCCAGGTCGTTGGGGACAGGGCTTTGGCAGCCCCAGCATTTT

j_call: TRBJ1-1
v_call: TRBV19
clone_size: -
d_call: -
cdr3_aa: CASSRDKTNLNTEAFF
cdr3_nt: TGTGCCAGTAGTCGAGACAAGACGAACTTGAACACTGAAGCTTTCTTT

j_call: TRBJ2-7
v_call: TRBV10-1
clone_size: -
d_call: -
cdr3_aa: CASSGSAGEQYF
cdr3_nt: TGCGCCAGCAGTGGTAGCGCGGGCGAGCAGTACTTC

j_call: TRBJ2-5
v_call: TRBV10-1
clone_size: -
d_call: -
cdr3_aa: CASSPGLWETQYF
cdr3_nt: TGCGCCAGCAGCCCCGGCCTTTGGGAGACCCAGTACTTC

j_call: TRBJ1-2
v_call: TRBV5-1
clone_size: -
d_call: TRBD1
cdr3_aa: CASSLAEGQGNGYTF
cdr3_nt: TGCGCCAGCAGCTTGGCCGAGGGACAGGGAAATGGCTACACCTTC

j_call: TRBJ2-5
v_call: TRBV19
clone_size: -
d_call: -
cdr3_aa: CASSITGGTQYF
cdr3_nt: TGTGCCAGTAGTATCACCGGTGGGACCCAGTACTTC

j_call: TRBJ2-7
v_call: TRBV28
clone_size: few
d_call: TRBD1
cdr3_aa: CASRRQGSYEQYF
cdr3_nt: TGTGCCAGCCGGAGACAGGGGTCCTACGAGCAGTACTTC

j_call: TRBJ2-2
v_call: TRBV10-1
clone_size: -
d_call: -
cdr3_aa: CASSGLINTGELFF
cdr3_nt: TGCGCCAGCAGTGGACTAATCAACACCGGGGAGCTGTTTTTT

j_call: TRBJ2-7
v_call: TRBV7-4
clone_size: -
d_call: -
cdr3_aa: CASSLETLVAREQYF
cdr3_nt: TGTGCCAGCAGCTTGGAGACCCTTGTAGCTCGAGAGCAGTACTTC

j_call: TRBJ2-3
v_call: TRBV6-4
clone_size: -
d_call: -
cdr3_aa: CASSTITRGSSTDTQYF
cdr3_nt: TGTGCCAGCAGTACCATTACGAGGGGCTCTAGCACAGATACGCAGTATTTT

j_call: TRBJ1-2
v_call: TRBV18
clone_size: -
d_call: -
cdr3_aa: CASSPEGAAGFGYTF
cdr3_nt: TGTGCCAGCTCGCCTGAAGGGGCGGCCGGTTTTGGCTACACCTTC

j_call: TRBJ1-5
v_call: TRBV6-8
clone_size: -
d_call: -
cdr3_aa: CASSDDSQGGQPQHF
cdr3_nt: TGTGCCAGCAGTGACGACAGTCAGGGAGGTCAGCCCCAGCATTTT

j_call: TRBJ1-3
v_call: TRBV18
clone_size: -
d_call: TRBD1
cdr3_aa: CASSPATGVGVNTIYF
cdr3_nt: TGTGCCAGCTCACCAGCGACAGGGGTCGGAGTGAACACCATATATTTT

j_call: TRBJ2-4
v_call: TRBV11-3
clone_size: -
d_call: -
cdr3_aa: CASSPRGFGNIQYF
cdr3_nt: TGTGCCAGCAGCCCCAGGGGATTCGGAAACATTCAGTACTTC

j_call: TRBJ2-1
v_call: TRBV12-5
clone_size: -
d_call: -
cdr3_aa: CASGREETSPYNEQFF
cdr3_nt: TGTGCTAGTGGTAGAGAGGAGACTAGTCCCTACAATGAGCAGTTCTTC

j_call: TRBJ2-2
v_call: TRBV19
clone_size: -
d_call: -
cdr3_aa: CASIGRDTGELFF
cdr3_nt: TGTGCCAGCATAGGGCGGGACACCGGGGAGCTGTTTTTT

j_call: TRBJ2-7
v_call: TRBV6-8
clone_size: -
d_call: TRBD1
cdr3_aa: CASSAYLAGTGAYEQYF
cdr3_nt: TGTGCCAGCAGTGCTTACCTCGCCGGGACAGGGGCTTACGAGCAGTACTTC

j_call: TRBJ1-4
v_call: TRBV5-1
clone_size: once
d_call: -
cdr3_aa: CASSGEGTTNEKLFF
cdr3_nt: TGCGCCAGCAGTGGTGAGGGAACAACTAATGAAAAACTGTTTTTT

j_call: TRBJ2-2
v_call: TRBV11-3
clone_size: medium-sized
d_call: -
cdr3_aa: CASSLDGSNTGELFF
cdr3_nt: TGTGCCAGCAGCTTAGACGGCTCGAACACCGGGGAGCTGTTTTTT

j_call: TRBJ2-3
v_call: TRBV6-8
clone_size: -
d_call: -
cdr3_aa: CASYNREDTDTQYF
cdr3_nt: TGTGCCAGCTATAACAGAGAAGACACAGATACGCAGTATTTT

j_call: TRBJ1-2
v_call: TRBV23-1
clone_size: -
d_call: -
cdr3_aa: CASSQVSVSYGYTF
cdr3_nt: TGCGCCAGCAGCCAAGTCTCAGTTTCCTATGGCTACACCTTC

j_call: TRBJ1-5
v_call: TRBV19
clone_size: once
d_call: -
cdr3_aa: CASSIDGGAPQHF
cdr3_nt: TGTGCCAGTAGTATCGACGGGGGTGCGCCCCAGCATTTT

j_call: TRBJ2-5
v_call: TRBV6-8
clone_size: -
d_call: -
cdr3_aa: CASSSLYQETQYF
cdr3_nt: TGTGCCAGCAGTTCGCTGTACCAAGAGACCCAGTACTTC

j_call: TRBJ2-3
v_call: TRBV5-1
clone_size: -
d_call: -
cdr3_aa: CASSLADGFTDTQYF
cdr3_nt: TGCGCCAGCAGCTTGGCGGACGGATTCACAGATACGCAGTATTTT

j_call: TRBJ2-3
v_call: TRBV19
clone_size: once
d_call: -
cdr3_aa: CASVPSNGDTQYF
cdr3_nt: TGTGCCAGTGTCCCCTCAAACGGGGATACGCAGTATTTT

j_call: TRBJ1-2
v_call: TRBV19
clone_size: -
d_call: -
cdr3_aa: CASSIRAGDGYTF
cdr3_nt: TGTGCCAGTAGTATACGAGCGGGGGATGGCTACACCTTC

j_call: TRBJ2-7
v_call: TRBV2
clone_size: few
d_call: -
cdr3_aa: CASIGRADYEQYF
cdr3_nt: TGTGCCAGCATCGGGCGGGCAGACTACGAGCAGTACTTC

j_call: TRBJ2-5
v_call: TRBV7-8
clone_size: -
d_call: -
cdr3_aa: CASSLAPQETQYF
cdr3_nt: TGTGCCAGCAGCTTAGCGCCACAAGAGACCCAGTACTTC

j_call: TRBJ1-4
v_call: TRBV28
clone_size: -
d_call: -
cdr3_aa: CASSDPRGGNEKLFF
cdr3_nt: TGTGCCAGCAGTGATCCAAGGGGGGGGAATGAAAAACTGTTTTTT

j_call: TRBJ1-1
v_call: TRBV6-8
clone_size: -
d_call: TRBD1
cdr3_aa: CASRRQGTDTEAFF
cdr3_nt: TGTGCCAGCAGACGACAGGGTACGGACACTGAAGCTTTCTTT

j_call: TRBJ2-3
v_call: TRBV30
clone_size: -
d_call: TRBD2
cdr3_aa: CAWSRGGRESDTQYF
cdr3_nt: TGTGCCTGGAGTCGCGGTGGGCGGGAGTCAGATACGCAGTATTTT

j_call: TRBJ2-4
v_call: TRBV6-8
clone_size: -
d_call: -
cdr3_aa: CASSYSPQNIQYF
cdr3_nt: TGTGCCAGCAGTTATAGTCCGCAAAACATTCAGTACTTC

j_call: TRBJ1-1
v_call: TRBV6-8
clone_size: once
d_call: -
cdr3_aa: CASRATGNEAFF
cdr3_nt: TGTGCCAGCAGGGCAACAGGGAATGAAGCTTTCTTT

j_call: TRBJ2-3
v_call: TRBV7-1
clone_size: -
d_call: -
cdr3_aa: CASSLSTRDTQYF
cdr3_nt: TGTGCCAGCAGCTTATCGACTAGAGATACGCAGTATTTT

j_call: TRBJ1-4
v_call: TRBV19
clone_size: once
d_call: -
cdr3_aa: CASRDGQRVATNEKLFF
cdr3_nt: TGTGCCAGTAGGGACGGACAGAGAGTTGCAACTAATGAAAAACTGTTTTTT

j_call: TRBJ2-2
v_call: TRBV6-8
clone_size: few
d_call: -
cdr3_aa: CASSYSTGGRGKLGGELFF
cdr3_nt: TGTGCCAGCAGTTACTCGACGGGGGGCAGAGGAAAGTTAGGCGGGGAGCTGTTTTTT

j_call: TRBJ2-2
v_call: TRBV5-1
clone_size: -
d_call: -
cdr3_aa: CASSSRTGANTGELFF
cdr3_nt: TGCGCCAGCAGCTCAAGAACCGGGGCGAACACCGGGGAGCTGTTTTTT

j_call: TRBJ2-2
v_call: TRBV29-1
clone_size: once
d_call: TRBD2
cdr3_aa: CSVSGTSGTGELFF
cdr3_nt: TGCAGCGTTTCCGGGACTAGCGGCACCGGGGAGCTGTTTTTT

j_call: TRBJ1-1
v_call: TRBV6-8
clone_size: -
d_call: -
cdr3_aa: CASWGLATEAFF
cdr3_nt: TGTGCCAGCTGGGGTTTGGCCACTGAAGCTTTCTTT

j_call: TRBJ1-2
v_call: TRBV11-3
clone_size: many
d_call: -
cdr3_aa: CASSLERRGGNYGYTF
cdr3_nt: TGTGCCAGCAGCTTAGAGCGCAGGGGAGGGAACTATGGCTACACCTTC

j_call: TRBJ1-4
v_call: TRBV19
clone_size: -
d_call: -
cdr3_aa: CASSPGRAELFF
cdr3_nt: TGTGCCAGTAGTCCTGGCCGGGCGGAACTGTTTTTT

j_call: TRBJ1-2
v_call: TRBV5-1
clone_size: once
d_call: -
cdr3_aa: CASSLGLQGQGYTF
cdr3_nt: TGCGCCAGCAGCTTGGGGTTGCAGGGGCAAGGCTACACCTTC

j_call: TRBJ1-3
v_call: TRBV6-8
clone_size: -
d_call: -
cdr3_aa: CASSSRDKGDTIYF
cdr3_nt: TGTGCCAGCAGTAGCCGGGACAAGGGGGACACCATATATTTT

j_call: TRBJ2-7
v_call: TRBV19
clone_size: -
d_call: -
cdr3_aa: CASTPPGGREYEQYF
cdr3_nt: TGTGCCAGTACCCCCCCCGGGGGGCGAGAATACGAGCAGTACTTC

j_call: TRBJ2-3
v_call: TRBV7-5
clone_size: -
d_call: -
cdr3_aa: CASSLILGGHSDTQYF
cdr3_nt: TGTGCCAGCAGTTTGATTCTCGGGGGGCACTCAGATACGCAGTATTTT

j_call: TRBJ2-3
v_call: TRBV29-1
clone_size: -
d_call: TRBD1
cdr3_aa: CSASGQGGTDTQYF
cdr3_nt: TGCAGCGCGTCTGGACAGGGAGGCACAGATACGCAGTATTTT

j_call: TRBJ2-1
v_call: TRBV5-1
clone_size: -
d_call: -
cdr3_aa: CASSLEAPGVNEQFF
cdr3_nt: TGCGCCAGCAGCTTGGAGGCCCCGGGTGTGAATGAGCAGTTCTTC

j_call: TRBJ2-7
v_call: TRBV23-1
clone_size: -
d_call: -
cdr3_aa: CASSLGQSDEQYF
cdr3_nt: TGCGCCAGCAGCTTAGGGCAGAGTGACGAGCAGTACTTC

j_call: TRBJ2-6
v_call: TRBV18
clone_size: once
d_call: TRBD1
cdr3_aa: CASSPRDRGLGANVLTF
cdr3_nt: TGTGCCAGCTCACCAAGGGACAGGGGGCTTGGGGCCAACGTCCTGACTTTC

j_call: TRBJ2-1
v_call: TRBV6-8
clone_size: few
d_call: -
cdr3_aa: CASSGVGAPSSYNEQFF
cdr3_nt: TGTGCCAGCAGTGGGGTAGGGGCGCCGAGCTCCTACAATGAGCAGTTCTTC